Detailed here is one T cell receptor (beta chain). Its antigen remains unknown. This specimen comes from a study of shared clonotypes between healthy human individuals. Deep-level assay runs were performed. The assay was immunoSEQ multiplex PCR, and TCRdb's table has in-frame clones only and misses some. The sample consists of 1.5 million to 2.5 million clones, about 95% of them appearing once. Looked up from germline, CDR1 is SGHTS and CDR2 is YDEGEE. The V end was cut by 7 bases, the J end by 5 bases, with 12 bases between. This CDR3 has 12 amino acids. General observations from the study: A handful of donors showed sharing of around 5% of naive CD4 clonotypes. Naive subsets tended to show greater estimated richness than memory subsets. Non-shared clonotypes were found to have lower generation probabilities than the clonotypes that were shared by all four of the sorted-subset donors.

CD45RO negativity and positive selection for CCR7 defined naive CD8 cells, a population that excluded terminally differentiated effector memory CD45RA+ cells. Sequenced material: naive CD8+ T cells sorted from blood. This TCR was recovered from a man between 18 and 35 years old in good health. The chain links TRBV5-8 to TRBJ1-2; TRBD1 is a possible D gene (5 bases). The CDR3 sequence: CASGTLGYGYTF. CDR3 nucleotides: TGTGCCAGCGGGACTTTAGGGTATGGCTACACCTTC.